This is a list of T cell receptor beta chains from one sample in a study of Graves' ophthalmopathy and Graves' hyperthyroidism. TCRdb called the multiplex PCR reads again in MiXCR, with one record for every CDR3 protein. The sample contains about 660,000 distinct CDR3 sequences, 35% to 45% of which appear only once. Sequencing input: peripheral blood. The receptors were sampled from an adult man with Graves' ophthalmopathy. Each CDR3 is given with its conserved first and last residue. D genes are given only for firm matches. Clone size appears in some rows only: once, few, many, or a class for an expanded clone.

length	V	J	D	size	DNA	CDR3
15	TRBV2	TRBJ2-5	TRBD2	many	TGTGCCAGCTCGCCCCGGACTAGCGGCCAAGAGACCCAGTACTTC	CASSPRTSGQETQYF
13	TRBV20-1	TRBJ1-1	.	many	TGCAGTGCTAGACCGGACGGGAACACTGAAGCTTTCTTT	CSARPDGNTEAFF
15	TRBV19	TRBJ1-5	.	many	TGTGCCAGTAGTGCTTCGGCAGTGAACAATCAGCCCCAGCATTTT	CASSASAVNNQPQHF
14	TRBV15	TRBJ1-6	.	many	TGTGCCACCAGCAGCCGGACCCGAGATTCACCCCTCCACTTT	CATSSRTRDSPLHF
14	TRBV24-1	TRBJ1-1	.	many	TGTGCCACCAGTGATGCGGGCGGAGGCACTGAAGCTTTCTTT	CATSDAGGGTEAFF
14	TRBV6-1	TRBJ2-7	.	.	TGTGCCAGCAGTGAGCCACTGGGGACCTACGAGCAGTACTTC	CASSEPLGTYEQYF
17	TRBV10-3	TRBJ1-5	TRBD1	.	TGTGGCATCAGTGAGACAGGACAGGGGGCAAATCGAGAGACCCAGCATTTT	CGISETGQGANRETQHF
11	TRBV2	TRBJ1-2	.	.	TGTGCCACCCAAACTAGGGGTGGCTACACCTTC	CATQTRGGYTF
13	TRBV20-1	TRBJ2-5	TRBD2	.	TGCAGTGCTCCCGGGACTAGCCGGGGGACCCAGTACTTC	CSAPGTSRGTQYF
14	TRBV10-3	TRBJ1-2	.	many	TGTGCCAGCAGCGAAGGCACAGTCAGCTATGGCTACACCTTC	CASSEGTVSYGYTF
15	TRBV12-3/TRBV12-4	TRBJ2-7	TRBD1	few	TGTGCCAGCAGTCCGGGGGGACAGGGTTACTACGAGCAGTACTTC	CASSPGGQGYYEQYF
15	TRBV7-2	TRBJ1-2	.	.	TGTGCCAGCAGCGGGAGGATCCCGGCGAACTATGGCTACACCTTC	CASSGRIPANYGYTF
13	TRBV10-3	TRBJ2-7	.	many	TGTGCCATCAGTGGGGCAGGTGTGTACGAGCAGTACTTC	CAISGAGVYEQYF
16	TRBV12-5	TRBJ1-1	TRBD1	few	TGTGCTAGTGGCCGTAGATTACAGGGGGCGCGGACTGAAGCTTTCTTT	CASGRRLQGARTEAFF
15	TRBV5-8	TRBJ2-7	TRBD2	few	TGTGCCAGCAGCTTGGTTGGGAGCGGGAGTAACGAGCAGTACTTC	CASSLVGSGSNEQYF
13	TRBV4-2	TRBJ1-2	.	.	TGTGCCAGCGGGTTAGACCTGGGAGGTGGCTACACCTTC	CASGLDLGGGYTF
16	TRBV3-1	TRBJ2-7	.	.	TGTGCCAGCAGCCAAGCAACAGGGGGACTAACGGGAAAGCAGTACTTC	CASSQATGGLTGKQYF
15	TRBV4-2	TRBJ2-7	.	.	TGTGCCAGCAGCCGAGGGAAGGGCTTCTCCTACGAGCAGTACTTC	CASSRGKGFSYEQYF
17	TRBV9	TRBJ1-3	TRBD1	.	TGTGCCAGCAGCGGCCGGGACAGGGGTTTCCCTGGAAACACCATATATTTT	CASSGRDRGFPGNTIYF
14	TRBV20-1	TRBJ1-6	.	many	TGCAGTGCGCGGGACCCAACTTATAATTCACCCCTCCACTTT	CSARDPTYNSPLHF
19	TRBV7-9	TRBJ2-2	.	few	TGTGCCAGCAGCTTGAGGGGGAGCGGGGTAAACCCGAACACCGGGGAGCTGTTTTTT	CASSLRGSGVNPNTGELFF
15	TRBV7-9	TRBJ1-2	TRBD1	.	TGTGCCAGCAGCGTCACGACAGGGATGTACTATGGCTACACCTTC	CASSVTTGMYYGYTF
13	TRBV29-1	TRBJ2-5	TRBD2	.	TGCAGCGTGGGGGAGGGCCACACAGAGACCCAGTACTTC	CSVGEGHTETQYF
12	TRBV20-1	TRBJ1-5	.	many	TGCAGTGCTGGGGACGGGGATCAGCCCCAGCATTTT	CSAGDGDQPQHF